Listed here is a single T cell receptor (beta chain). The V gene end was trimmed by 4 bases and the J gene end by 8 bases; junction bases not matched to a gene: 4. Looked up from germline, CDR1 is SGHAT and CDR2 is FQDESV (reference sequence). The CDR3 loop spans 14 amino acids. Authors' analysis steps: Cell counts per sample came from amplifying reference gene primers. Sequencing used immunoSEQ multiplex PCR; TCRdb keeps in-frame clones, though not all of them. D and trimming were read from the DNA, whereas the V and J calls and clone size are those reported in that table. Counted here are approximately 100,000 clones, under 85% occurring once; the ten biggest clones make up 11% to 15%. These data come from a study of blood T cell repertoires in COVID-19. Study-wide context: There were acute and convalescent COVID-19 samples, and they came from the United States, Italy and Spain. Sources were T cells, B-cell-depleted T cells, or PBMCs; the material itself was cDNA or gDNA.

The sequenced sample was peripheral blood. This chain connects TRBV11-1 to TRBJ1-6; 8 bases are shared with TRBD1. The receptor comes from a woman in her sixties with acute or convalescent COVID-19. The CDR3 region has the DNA TGTGCCAGCAGCTCGGGACAGGAGCATTCACCCCTCCACTTT. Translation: CASSSGQEHSPLHF. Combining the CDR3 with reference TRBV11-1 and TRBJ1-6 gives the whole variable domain EAEVAQSPRYKITEKSQAVAFWCDPISGHATLYWYRQILGQGPELLVQFQDESVVDDSQLPKDRFSAERLKGVDSTLKIQPAELGDSAMYLCASSSGQEHSPLHFGNGTRLTVT.